This entry lists 22 T cell receptor beta chains sequenced from one sample in a study of molecular identifiers for immune sequencing clone quantification. TCRdb itself ran the PCR reads through MiXCR, one entry per CDR3 protein. The data show roughly 65,000 distinct CDR3 sequences, around 17% seen once. Sequenced sample: naive CD8+ T cells from blood, with Jurkat cell RNA spiked in. As to subset: FACS-sorted CD8+CD4-CCR7+CD45RA+ naive T cells. These receptors all come from a human donor in good health. Some libraries in this study had Jurkat cell RNA spiked in.

This clonotype was recorded at least ten times. The chain couples TRBV20-1 to TRBJ2-4; D is ambiguous. V dropped 0 bases and J dropped 0 bases, with 9 bases sitting between them. Germline V CDR1 and CDR2: DFQATT, SNEGSKA (reference sequence). The CDR3 extends over 15 amino acids. The CDR3, as DNA: TGCAGTGCTAGAGATGGAAAGGTAGCCAAAAACATTCAGTACTTC. Translating gives CSARDGKVAKNIQYF.

This clonotype was counted between two and nine times. The V gene is TRBV28, the J gene TRBJ1-5, with TRBD1 matching over 8 bases. Losses at the gene ends were 6 bases for V and 2 bases for J; bases not matched to a gene: 6. Germline V gene lookup returns CDR1 MDHEN and CDR2 SYDVKM. There are 15 residues in the CDR3. The CDR3: CASRRDRQGNQPQHF. The CDR3 DNA reads TGTGCCAGCAGACGGGACAGGCAGGGCAATCAGCCCCAGCATTTT.

J is TRBJ1-1 and V is TRBV14; D call uncertain. CDR3 length: 14 residues. V shed 2 bases and J shed 3 bases, with 10 bases lying between them. Germline-derived CDR1 and CDR2 are SGHDN and FVKESK. The CDR3 bases are TGTGCCAGCAGCCAATACGACGGTGACACTGAAGCTTTCTTT. Translated: CASSQYDGDTEAFF.

There are a few counts of this clonotype. The genes are TRBV3-1 and TRBJ2-2; the D gene is possibly TRBD1 (6 bases). V was clipped by 0 bases and J by 2 bases, with 13 bases between them. The germline CDR1 and CDR2 sequences are LGHDT and YNNKEL (reference sequence). The CDR3 loop spans 17 amino acids. As DNA, the CDR3 is TGTGCCAGCAGCCAAGATCGAGGGGGTCGTAACACCGGGGAGCTGTTTTTT. It is translated as CASSQDRGGRNTGELFF.

This clonotype has ten or more counts. This sequence joins TRBV27 and TRBJ1-1, with TRBD1 matching 8 bases. The V gene's germline CDR1 is MNHEY and CDR2 SMNVEV (reference sequence). V lost 5 bases, J lost 1 base, and 9 bases stayed unmatched. The CDR3 spans 16 residues. The CDR3 spells CASSTRQGHTNTEAFF. Here the CDR3 DNA reads TGTGCCAGCAGTACCCGACAGGGGCACACGAACACTGAAGCTTTCTTT.

At least ten counts were recorded for this clonotype. This chain connects TRBV20-1 to TRBJ2-7, with D possibly matching TRBD1 (5 bases). The CDR3 loop spans 13 amino acids. CDR1 is DFQATT and CDR2 is SNEGSKA in the germline V gene (reference sequence). V dropped 6 bases and J dropped 2 bases, with 14 bases sitting between them. CDR3 bases: TGCAGTGCAAGACAGTCGGAAACCTACGAGCAGTACTTC. Its protein is CSARQSETYEQYF.

Details on this clonotype: This sequence may be a read error, since a much larger clone differs from it by one base. The CDR3 is CANSLGTSGTWTAGELFF. DNA of the CDR3: TGCGCCAACAGCCTAGGGACTAGCGGGACATGGACCGCGGGGGAGCTGTTTTTT. This sequence joins TRBV5-1 and TRBJ2-2; 13 nucleotides align to TRBD2. This CDR3 is built from 18 residues. Germline assignment: CDR1 SGHRS and CDR2 YFSETQ.

At least ten counts were recorded for this clonotype. V is TRBV12-3 or TRBV12-4 and J is TRBJ1-5; D might be TRBD1 (6 bases). CDR3 length equals 14 residues. Trimming pared 5 bases from V and 5 bases from J, leaving 13 bases between. CDR3 DNA: TGTGCCAGCAGTCTAGGGGGAGAGGATCAGCCCCAGCATTTT. Amino acid sequence: CASSLGGEDQPQHF.

About this clonotype: An end of the junction does not agree with germline; a read error may underlie this. This chain links TRBV7-9 with TRBJ2-1, with D perhaps matching TRBD1 (5 bases). The CDR3 totals 15 residues. Germline V gene sequence: CDR1 SEHNR, CDR2 FQNEAQ (reference sequence). CDR3 coding DNA: TGTGCTAGCAGCTCACCGCAGGGAACCGTCAATGAGCAGTTCTTC. Amino acid sequence: CASSSPQGTVNEQFF. Together with reference TRBV7-9 and TRBJ2-1, the CDR3 gives the full variable domain: DTGVSQNPRHKITKRGQNVTFRCDPISEHNRLYWYRQTLGQGPEFLTYFQNEAQLEKSRLLSDRFSAERPKGSFSTLEIQRTEQGDSAMYLCASSSPQGTVNEQFFGPGTRLTVL.

About this clonotype: This may stem from a read error, because a much larger clone lies one nucleotide away. V and J are TRBV29-1 and TRBJ1-2; no clear D gene. Germline V gene lookup returns CDR1 SQVTM and CDR2 ANQGSEA. The CDR3 sequence is 13 residues long. In DNA, the CDR3 is TGCAGCTCGAGGTCCATCCTCGACTATGGCTACGCCTTC. This sequence encodes CSSRSILDYGYAF.

At least ten counts were recorded for this clonotype. V and J are TRBV7-6 and TRBJ1-1; TRBD1 might be the D (5 bases). Deletions cut 2 bases from V and 1 base from J, with 23 bases between. There are 19 residues in the CDR3. Germline V gene sequence: CDR1 SGHVS, CDR2 FNYEAQ. The CDR3 sequence is CASSLTSGWGMNGNTEAFF. The CDR3 DNA reads as TGTGCCAGCAGCTTAACCTCCGGGTGGGGGATGAACGGGAACACTGAAGCTTTCTTT.

This clonotype was seen at least ten times. This rearrangement joins TRBV7-6 to TRBJ2-3; 8 positions match TRBD2. This CDR3 region has 20 residues. The germline V gene has CDR1 SGHVS and CDR2 FNYEAQ. Germline trimming cut 10 bases from V and 2 bases from J; bases unmatched to any gene: 26. The chain's CDR3 is CAIEIPFGREAGGFTDTQYF. The CDR3 DNA reads as TGTGCCATCGAAATCCCATTCGGGCGGGAGGCCGGGGGATTCACAGATACGCAGTATTTT.

This clonotype was counted ten times or more. The V gene is TRBV11-2, the J gene TRBJ2-5; TRBD1 agrees at 8 bases. The ends lost 1 base at V and 2 bases at J; junction bases unmatched: 3. The V gene's germline CDR1 is SGHAT and CDR2 FQNNGV. The CDR3 is made up of 15 amino acids. CDR3 nucleotides: TGTGCCAGCAGCTTAGGGACAGGGAGTCAAGAGACCCAGTACTTC. It codes for CASSLGTGSQETQYF.

In this sample, this clonotype turned up many times. The chain employs TRBV29-1 and TRBJ2-1, with D possibly being TRBD1 (6 bases). This CDR3 region has 14 residues. V was pared by 4 bases and J by 4 bases, with 14 bases between. Germline-derived CDR1 and CDR2 are SQVTM and ANQGSEA. CDR3 residues: CSVGLKGEYNEQFF. CDR3 DNA: TGCAGCGTTGGATTGAAGGGGGAGTACAATGAGCAGTTCTTC.

This clonotype was found once. Just one base apart from a much larger clone, this may be a read error. The chain couples TRBV20-1 to TRBJ2-6, with a weak D call TRBD1 (5 bases). Germline loops: CDR1 DFQATT, CDR2 SNEGSKA (reference sequence). This CDR3 is built from 15 residues. This CDR3 is CSAGRVPAGANALTF. The DNA for the CDR3 is TGCAGTGCGGGCAGGGTCCCGGCTGGGGCCAACGCCCTGACTTTC.

This clonotype was seen only once. A read error is possible here, since a much larger clone lies one base away. The J gene is TRBJ2-7, the V gene TRBV7-9, with D perhaps TRBD1 (5 bases). Looked up from germline, CDR1 is SEHNR and CDR2 is FQNEAQ (reference sequence). The CDR3 extends over 16 amino acids. The chain's CDR3 is CAGSFQGGRVDSEQYF. CDR3 DNA: TGTGCCGGCAGCTTCCAGGGCGGCAGGGTCGATTCCGAGCAGTACTTC.

This clonotype came up many times. The J gene is TRBJ2-1, the V gene TRBV29-1; D may be TRBD1 or TRBD2 (5 bases each). This CDR3 is 15 amino acids long. The V gene lost 6 bases and the J gene lost 14 bases, with 29 bases spanning the gap. In germline, CDR1 is SQVTM, CDR2 ANQGSEA. This CDR3 is CSVAGRGRDNVREFF. CDR3 in DNA: TGCAGCGTCGCAGGGAGAGGCAGAGACAATGTGCGGGAGTTCTTC.

On this clonotype itself: This may come from a read error, since a much larger clone is one base off. This chain connects TRBV5-5 to TRBJ2-4, with TRBD1 matching over 7 bases. Germline V gives CDR1 SGHKS, CDR2 YYEKEE (reference sequence). V shed 4 bases and J 14 bases; nucleotides not matched to a gene: 6. This CDR3 is built from 11 residues. CDR3 nucleotides: TGTGCCAGCAGCCCGGGACAGACCGAGTACTTC. It specifies CASSPGQTEYF.

As to this clonotype: A single base separates this from a much larger clone, so it may be a read error. V gene TRBV28 combines with J gene TRBJ2-7; D gene ambiguous. CDR1 is MDHEN, CDR2 SYDVKM, per germline. The CDR3 is made up of 13 amino acids. CDR3 sequence (DNA): TGTGCCGGCAGTTTAGCCGGATCCTACGAGCAGTACTTC. Its translation is CAGSLAGSYEQYF.

With regard to this clonotype: A much larger clone differs by one base, so this may be a read error. CDR3 DNA sequence: TGTGCCAGCAGCTTGGTAAGGGACCGTAAAGAAGCTTACTTT. Translation: CASSLVRDRKEAYF. The chain links TRBV5-6 to TRBJ1-1; TRBD1 might be the D (5 bases). The CDR3 runs 14 residues. Germline loops: CDR1 SGHDT, CDR2 YYEEEE.

The CDR3 region has the DNA TGTGCCAGCAGCTTAGTTGGGCATTCCTACGAGCAGTACTTC. Translating it yields CASSLVGHSYEQYF. The chain links TRBV11-3 to TRBJ2-7; no clear D. Germline CDR1 SGHNT, CDR2 YENEEA. The CDR3 loop spans 14 amino acids. The V end lost 1 base, the J end lost 1 base, and 8 bases lay between the germline ends.

Turning to this clonotype: A read error is possible here, since a much larger clone lies one base away. The chain is built from TRBV28 and TRBJ2-1, with 14 bases lining up with TRBD2. The CDR3 contains 16 residues. CDR1 and CDR2 from the germline V gene are MDHEN and SYDVKM. Losses at the gene ends were 5 bases for V and 5 bases for J; bases not matched to a gene: 5. The CDR3 nucleotides are TGTGCCAGCAGTCTCGGACTAGCGGGAGGTAACAATGAGCAGTTCTTC. Protein product: CASSLGLAGGNNEQFF.